Described below is a single T cell receptor (beta chain) sequence and its context. At least ten counts were recorded for this clonotype. Its antigen is still unknown. No base quality information exists; no much larger clone differs at one position. Trimming removed 11 bases from V and 2 bases from J, leaving 22 bases between the germline ends. CDR1 and CDR2 are drawn from the germline V gene: SNHLY, FYNNEI. The CDR3 contains 15 residues, cysteine and phenylalanine counted. Only CDR3 DNA is held: 45 bases, read in frame from base 1. TCR beta CDR3 regions were amplified from RNA transcripts. A first-round RT-PCR of the TCR CDR3 used the HTBI primer set with the Qiagen OneStep RT-PCR kit. The libraries were constructed in a second round of multiplex PCR and then size-selected and purified. Paired-end sequencing of the libraries was performed with 100 bp reads on an Illumina HiSeq2000. On the authors' methods: SOAPnuke was used to process the raw data, removing reads that contained adapters or uncalled bases, had a mean Phred below 15, or lacked an exact match to the constant primer or identifier. High-quality paired reads were merged with COPE v1.2.5, and unique nucleotide sequences were defined as clonotypes. MiTCR v1.1 was used to align clonotypes to the IMGT TRBV, TRBD and TRBJ reference segments. Analysis was restricted to V-J combinations with a frequency above 0.0001, which covered about 99% of repertoires. The TCS score was defined as F50 (clonal expansion) divided by E x V (chaos), with BLOSUM62-based TCRdist calculated between CDR3 peptides within each V-J. Welch's t-statistics and random forest reduced around 520 V-J features to 10 to 15, which were used in a naive Bayes classifier (R e1071). Thyroid-blood repertoire similarity was quantified with the Morisita-Horn index. TCRdb reprocessed the public reads (quality trimming at Q25 with fastp, clone calling with MiXCR) and kept in-frame beta chains. Each entry is one CDR3 protein sequence, shown with its most common DNA and genes. These V and J calls are TCRdb output, not the study's own analysis. A total of approximately 500,000 distinct CDR3 sequences appear in this sample, about 45% of them only once. Of the sample, around 8% falls within the top ten clones.

The sample comes from a study of T cells in Graves' hyperthyroidism and ophthalmopathy (dated by TCRdb to between 2018 and 2020). Regarding the research as a whole: TCR V-J signatures able to tell the groups apart were searched for in a discovery cohort of 100 or so patients, of whom approximately 40 had Graves' ophthalmopathy and more than 55 had stable Graves' hyperthyroidism. Whether ophthalmopathy could be predicted prospectively was tested in an independent validation cohort made up of about 20 hyperthyroidism patients plus 17 patients who later progressed to ophthalmopathy. The 100 or so discovery patients were randomly split 7:3 into training and test sets. In addition, the study compared T-cell repertoires in thyroid tissue and in blood from five to seven Graves' hyperthyroidism patients. Following sampling, methimazole starting at 30 mg daily was given to hyperthyroidism patients, and high-dose intravenous methylprednisolone was given to ophthalmopathy patients. The paper describes TCR Vbeta CDR3 sequencing of 130 to 150 peripheral blood samples, made up of about 41 ophthalmopathy patients, 70 to 80 hyperthyroidism patients and some 17 progressor patients. Study-level results and caveats: No statistical method was used to fix the sample size in advance, and group allocation was not hidden from the investigators. Most expanded thyroid clonotypes (frequency above 0.001) were also found in blood, which suggests that blood repertoires may mirror thyroid immune responses. In validation, progression to ophthalmopathy was predicted by the model with 70.59% sensitivity and nearly 75% specificity, a median of about 6.8 months before onset. A 13 V-J signature model separated ophthalmopathy from stable hyperthyroidism, with roughly 88% sensitivity and about 81% specificity in cross-validation and 80%/75% in testing.

A patient counted as having stable Graves' hyperthyroidism if no progression to ophthalmopathy occurred over 18 months of follow-up. Hyperthyroidism patients were aged 18 to 65 years and newly diagnosed, with disease duration of less than 2 months. Any patient with an uncontrolled infection, another autoimmune disease, pregnancy or lactation was excluded. Diagnoses were based on clinical symptoms, serum thyroxine and TRAb, thyroid ultrasound and orbital computed tomography. Total RNA was extracted using Trizol reagent, and RNA quality was assessed on an Agilent 2100 Bioanalyzer. Sequencing used peripheral blood or thyroid tissue (not recorded which). This sequence was found in a woman younger than 30 with Graves' hyperthyroidism. The chain uses TRBV2 and TRBJ2-7, with no D gene named confidently. The CDR3 reads as follows: CASTGPSSGAYEQYF. In nucleotide form, the sequence is TGTGCCTCCACCGGGCCCTCCAGTGGGGCCTACGAGCAGTACTTC.